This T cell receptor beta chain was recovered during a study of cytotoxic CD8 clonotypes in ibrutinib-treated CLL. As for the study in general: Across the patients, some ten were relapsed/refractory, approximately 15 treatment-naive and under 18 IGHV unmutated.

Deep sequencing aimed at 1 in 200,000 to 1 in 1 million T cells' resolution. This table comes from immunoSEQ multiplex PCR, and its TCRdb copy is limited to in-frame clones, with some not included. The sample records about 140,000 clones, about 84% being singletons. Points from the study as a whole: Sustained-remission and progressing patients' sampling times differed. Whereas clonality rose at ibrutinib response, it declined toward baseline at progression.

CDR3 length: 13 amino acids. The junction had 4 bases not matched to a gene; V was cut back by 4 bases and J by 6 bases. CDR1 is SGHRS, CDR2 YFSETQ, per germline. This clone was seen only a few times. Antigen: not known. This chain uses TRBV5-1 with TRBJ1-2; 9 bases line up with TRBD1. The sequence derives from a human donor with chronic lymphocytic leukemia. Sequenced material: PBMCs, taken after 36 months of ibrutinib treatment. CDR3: CASSIQGADGYTF. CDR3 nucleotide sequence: TGCGCCAGCAGCATACAGGGGGCCGATGGCTACACCTTC.